This T cell receptor (beta chain) came from a study of blood T cell repertoires in COVID-19. Study context: Some COVID-19 samples were acute and others convalescent; all came from the United States, Italy and Spain.

In the source study's methods: Nucleated cell counts were estimated from reference gene primer amplification. Data came from immunoSEQ multiplex PCR; TCRdb stores just in-frame clones and leaves some out. That table is the source of V, J and clone size, and D and trimming were worked out from the DNA. The table includes 410,000 or so clones, around 91% detected once. Germline trimming cut 4 bases from V and 4 bases from J; bases unmatched to any gene: 9. CDR3 length equals 15 residues. CDR1 is SGHRS and CDR2 is YFSETQ in the germline V gene. The sequenced sample consisted of peripheral blood. The chain carries TRBV5-1 and TRBJ2-5, with TRBD2 identical over 8 bases. The TCR comes from a woman between 40 and 55 years old with COVID-19, enrolled during active disease. DNA for the CDR3: TGCGCCAGCAGCCCGTCCGCGGGGGGCCCAGAGACCCAGTACTTC. Its protein is CASSPSAGGPETQYF.